This T cell receptor beta chain was obtained from a study of breast tumors, draining lymph nodes, adjacent tissues. Study-level points and caveats: Data fit most tumor T cells coming from lymph node, expanding in tumor.

The CDR3 length is 13 residues. Germline CDR1 reads SQVTM; CDR2 reads ANQGSEA. V shed 6 bases, J shed 3 bases, and the junction held 5 bases outside the gene matches. Samples came from axillary lymph nodes draining the breast cancer. This clonotype came up many times. The antigen is unknown. MiXCR, run by TCRdb on the multiplex PCR reads, gives a single entry per CDR3 protein. The table has fewer than 200,000 distinct CDR3 sequences, 30% to 35% seen once. The source material was axillary lymph node tissue. The sequence came from a female donor with breast cancer. Some clones in this sample may be carry-over from other donors' samples. This chain links TRBV29-1 with TRBJ2-7; 10 nucleotides align to TRBD1. CDR3 nucleotides: TGCAGCGTAGAGGGGACAGGGGACTACGAGCAGTACTTC. Residues: CSVEGTGDYEQYF.